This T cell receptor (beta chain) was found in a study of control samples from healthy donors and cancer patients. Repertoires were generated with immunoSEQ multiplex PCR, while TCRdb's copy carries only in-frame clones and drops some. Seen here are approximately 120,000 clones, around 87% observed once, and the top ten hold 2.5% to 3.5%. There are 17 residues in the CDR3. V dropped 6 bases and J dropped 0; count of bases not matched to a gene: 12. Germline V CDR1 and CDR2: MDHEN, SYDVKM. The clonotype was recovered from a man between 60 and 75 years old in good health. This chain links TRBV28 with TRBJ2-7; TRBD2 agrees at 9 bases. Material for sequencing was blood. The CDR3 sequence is CASRPFGGGAVSYEQYF. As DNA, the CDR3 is TGTGCCAGCAGACCATTCGGCGGGGGGGCCGTCTCCTACGAGCAGTACTTC.